Following are 27 T cell receptor beta chains from one sample sequenced in a study of blood T cell repertoires in COVID-19. Clones were sequenced by immunoSEQ multiplex PCR, and TCRdb holds only the in-frame ones, with some missing. The repertoire holds hundreds of thousands of clones, roughly 91% seen once, with roughly a tenth in the top ten. Sequencing used PBMCs or T cells enriched from blood (not recorded which). Receptors were obtained from a woman aged 25 to 39 who had recovered from COVID-19.

V usage is TRBV6-5 and J usage is TRBJ1-1; D unclear. The V gene's germline CDR1 is MNHEY and CDR2 SVGAGI. This CDR3 region has 12 residues. With 6 bases removed from V and 6 bases from J, the gap between germline ends came to 11 bases. The CDR3: CASSRPGAEAFF. CDR3 sequence (DNA): TGTGCCAGCAGCCGCCCGGGAGCTGAAGCTTTCTTT.

This clone was detected once. CDR3 sequence reads: CASSVFGLAGYEQYF. DNA of the CDR3: TGTGCCAGCAGTGTCTTTGGACTAGCGGGATACGAGCAGTACTTC. The chain joins TRBV5-6 to TRBJ2-7; 12 nucleotides align to TRBD2. The CDR3 runs 15 residues. Germline V CDR1 and CDR2: SGHDT, YYEEEE. Trimming at V came to 5 bases and at J to 4 bases, leaving 7 bases not matched to a gene. The full variable domain, its missing parts supplied by reference TRBV5-6 and TRBJ2-7, is DAGVTQSPTHLIKTRGQQVTLRCSPKSGHDTVSWYQQALGQGPQFIFQYYEEEERQRGNFPDRFSGHQFPNYSSELNVNALLLGDSALYLCASSVFGLAGYEQYFGPGTRLTVT.

The chain joins TRBV19 to TRBJ1-3, with a weak D call TRBD1 (6 bases). Trimming removed 5 bases from V and 2 bases from J, with 13 bases in between. This CDR3 region has 15 residues. Germline CDR1 is LNHDA and CDR2 is SQIVND (reference sequence). CDR3: CASSPATGTGNTIYF. CDR3 DNA: TGTGCCAGTAGTCCTGCAACAGGGACTGGAAACACCATATATTTT.

The chain links TRBV19 to TRBJ1-2; 7 bases fit TRBD1. Germline V gene sequence: CDR1 LNHDA, CDR2 SQIVND (reference sequence). The CDR3 covers 15 residues. The J segment lost 5 bases and the V segment lost 1 base, leaving 7 bases of the junction unmatched. CDR3 region: CASSIAGTAIYGYTF. CDR3 coding DNA: TGTGCCAGTAGTATAGCAGGGACAGCTATATATGGCTACACCTTC.

The chain joins TRBV2 to TRBJ1-1; D is undetermined. V dropped 4 bases and J dropped 0 bases, with 6 bases sitting between them. Germline-derived CDR1 and CDR2 are SNHLY and FYNNEI. The CDR3 length is 13 residues. This chain's CDR3 is CASSAEMNTEAFF. CDR3 nucleotide sequence: TGTGCCAGCAGTGCAGAAATGAACACTGAAGCTTTCTTT. Combining the CDR3 with reference TRBV2 and TRBJ1-1 gives the whole variable domain EPEVTQTPSHQVTQMGQEVILRCVPISNHLYFYWYRQILGQKVEFLVSFYNNEISEKSEIFDDQFSVERPDGSNFTLKIRSTKLEDSAMYFCASSAEMNTEAFFGQGTRLTVV.

The gene calls are TRBV10-3 and TRBJ1-2; D unresolved. The CDR3 is 13 amino acids. The V end lost 6 bases, the J end lost 2 bases, and 10 bases lay between the germline ends. Germline CDR1 and CDR2: ENHRY and SYGVKD. CDR3 DNA: TGTGCCATCAGCCACGGAGGGAACTATGGCTACACCTTC. Translated, it gives CAISHGGNYGYTF.

The V call is TRBV19, the J call TRBJ2-7; 10 nucleotides align to TRBD2. The V and J ends lost 4 bases and 3 bases, in that order; junction bases with no gene match: 9. The CDR3 has 16 residues. Germline V lookup: CDR1 LNHDA, CDR2 SQIVND (reference sequence). The CDR3 protein is CASSTRTSGLHYEQYF. The DNA of the CDR3 is TGTGCCAGTAGTACCCGGACTAGCGGCCTCCACTACGAGCAGTACTTC.

With respect to this clone: Other DNA sequences of this sample code for an identical CDR3. The chain combines TRBV19 with TRBJ2-3, with TRBD1 matching 7 bases. The V gene end was trimmed by 6 bases and the J gene end by 5 bases; junction bases not matched to a gene: 2. CDR3 length: 12 amino acids. Looked up from germline, CDR1 is LNHDA and CDR2 is SQIVND (reference sequence). As DNA, the CDR3 is TGTGCCAGTAGCTACAGGGGAGATACGCAGTATTTT. Translated: CASSYRGDTQYF.

The chain joins TRBV7-9 to TRBJ2-3; unclear D gene. Per the germline V gene, CDR1 is SEHNR and CDR2 is FQNEAQ (reference sequence). The CDR3 consists of 11 residues. Trimming removed 3 bases at V and 6 bases at J, with 4 bases between. DNA of the CDR3: TGTGCCAGCAGCTTTGGCGATACGCAGTATTTT. It encodes CASSFGDTQYF.

The chain employs TRBV30 and TRBJ2-7, with D possibly being TRBD1 (5 bases). Germline CDR1 is GTSNPN and CDR2 is SVGIG (reference sequence). The germline V and J ends were trimmed by 3 bases and 3 bases, with 12 bases remaining between them. The CDR3 loop spans 13 amino acids. The CDR3: CAWSPKQDYEQYF. The CDR3 nucleotides are TGTGCCTGGAGCCCCAAACAGGACTACGAGCAGTACTTC.

J is TRBJ1-6 and V is TRBV11-2; D gene ambiguous. Deletions cut 5 bases from V and 7 bases from J, with 15 bases between. In germline, CDR1 is SGHAT, CDR2 FQNNGV. The CDR3 loop spans 15 amino acids. CDR3 DNA sequence: TGTGCCAGCAGCCACGGTCCTAGAGGGAATTCACCCCTCCACTTT. Its protein product is CASSHGPRGNSPLHF. The full variable domain, in which reference TRBV11-2 and TRBJ1-6 provide the parts outside the CDR3, is EAGVAQSPRYKIIEKRQSVAFWCNPISGHATLYWYQQILGQGPKLLIQFQNNGVVDDSQLPKDRFSAERLKGVDSTLKIQPAKLEDSAVYLCASSHGPRGNSPLHFGNGTRLTVT.

This clone was detected a few times. CDR3 residues: CASSQVSGRNTGELFF. The CDR3, as DNA: TGTGCCAGCAGCCAAGTAAGCGGAAGGAACACCGGGGAGCTGTTTTTT. The V and J genes are TRBV14 and TRBJ2-2; D may be TRBD2 (5 bases). With 1 base removed from V and 1 base from J, the gap between germline ends came to 10 bases. CDR1 and CDR2 from the germline V gene are SGHDN and FVKESK. This CDR3 is built from 16 residues.

This clone was detected a few times. The CDR3 nucleotides are TGTGCCAGCACCATTGGAGGGGTCTCCGTGGTCTATGGCTACACCTTC. This gives the protein CASTIGGVSVVYGYTF. The rearrangement uses TRBV28 and TRBJ1-2; possible D gene TRBD1, 5 bases. CDR1 and CDR2 (germline): MDHEN, SYDVKM. The V and J ends lost 7 bases and 4 bases respectively, with 22 bases between them. There are 16 residues in the CDR3.

The chain links TRBV7-9 to TRBJ1-2, with D perhaps TRBD1 (5 bases). Germline loops: CDR1 SEHNR, CDR2 FQNEAQ (reference sequence). Trimming took 10 bases from V and 3 from J, leaving 18 bases between them. The CDR3 covers 14 residues. The CDR3 loop reads CATSAMGGDYGYTF. As DNA, the CDR3 is TGTGCCACCTCAGCAATGGGGGGGGACTATGGCTACACCTTC. The variable domain in full, with the rest retrieved from reference TRBV7-9 and TRBJ1-2, is DTGVSQNPRHKITKRGQNVTFRCDPISEHNRLYWYRQTLGQGPEFLTYFQNEAQLEKSRLLSDRFSAERPKGSFSTLEIQRTEQGDSAMYLCATSAMGGDYGYTFGSGTRLTVV.

The rearrangement links TRBV3-1 (or the pseudogene TRBV3-2) to TRBJ2-2; tentatively, D is TRBD1 (6 bases). Germline values: CDR1 LGHDT, CDR2 YNNKEL (reference sequence). Trimming took off 4 bases at V and 11 bases at J, with 11 bases between the two ends. CDR3 length: 12 residues. The chain's CDR3 is CASSRGPPELFF. The DNA of the CDR3 is TGTGCCAGCAGCCGGGGGCCCCCTGAGCTGTTTTTT.

This chain connects TRBV7-2 to TRBJ2-7; a weak D match, TRBD2 (6 bases). Per the germline V gene, CDR1 is SGHTA and CDR2 is FQGNSA. The CDR3 has 15 residues. The ends were cut back, 2 bases at V and 1 base at J, with 12 bases in the middle. The CDR3, as DNA: TGTGCCAGCAGCTTAAGCAGGGACTCTTCCTACGAGCAGTACTTC. It encodes CASSLSRDSSYEQYF.

CDR3 nucleotide sequence: TGTGCCAGCAGTCCCGGAGGCACAGATACGCAGTATTTT. This gives the protein CASSPGGTDTQYF. The V gene is TRBV6-2 or TRBV6-3, the J gene TRBJ2-3; D remains ambiguous. The germline V gene has CDR1 MNHEY and CDR2 SVGEGT. The CDR3 extends over 13 amino acids. Deletions cut 5 bases from V and 1 base from J, with 7 bases between.

This clone appeared once. The V call is TRBV3-1 (or the pseudogene TRBV3-2), the J call TRBJ2-1; tentatively, D is TRBD2 (6 bases). Germline-derived CDR1 and CDR2 are LGHDT and YNNKEL (reference sequence). V shed 3 bases and J shed 9 bases, with 12 bases lying between them. CDR3 length: 13 amino acids. This CDR3 reads CASSQQFSGEQFF. DNA of the CDR3: TGTGCCAGCAGCCAGCAATTTAGCGGTGAGCAGTTCTTC.

The rearrangement links TRBV19 to TRBJ2-1, with 13 positions matching TRBD2. J lost 4 bases, V lost 4 bases, and 10 bases had no gene match. The CDR3 totals 18 residues. Germline lookup yields CDR1 LNHDA and CDR2 SQIVND (reference sequence). CDR3 in DNA: TGTGCCAGTAGTACCTACGGACTAGCGGGAGTGAGTTACAATGAGCAGTTCTTC. It codes for CASSTYGLAGVSYNEQFF.

The V call is TRBV18, the J call TRBJ1-4; 7 bases map to TRBD1. Germline V lookup: CDR1 KGHSH, CDR2 LQKENI. CDR3 length equals 15 residues. V was clipped by 6 bases and J by 7 bases; unmatched bases: 11. The DNA of the CDR3 is TGTGCCAGCTCCCAATCCCGGGACAGTGGTGAAAAACTGTTTTTT. Protein sequence: CASSQSRDSGEKLFF.

This clone came up once. The gene calls are TRBV5-1 and TRBJ2-1; 11 bases match TRBD2. CDR3 size: 17 residues. The J segment lost 4 bases and the V segment lost 3 bases, leaving 9 bases of the junction unmatched. Germline-derived CDR1 and CDR2 are SGHRS and YFSETQ. CDR3 in DNA: TGCGCCAGCAGCTCCAATAGCGGGAGGGAATCTTACAATGAGCAGTTCTTC. This codes for CASSSNSGRESYNEQFF.

The chain couples TRBV29-1 to TRBJ1-1; D remains unclear. The V end was cut by 7 bases, the J end by 1 base, with 7 bases between. From germline, CDR1 is SQVTM and CDR2 ANQGSEA. CDR3 length equals 11 residues. CDR3 protein: CSGTQNTEAFF. The CDR3 bases are TGCAGCGGTACACAGAACACTGAAGCTTTCTTT.

This chain links TRBV7-2 with TRBJ2-7, with TRBD2 identical over 10 bases. V lost 0 bases to trimming and J lost 7 bases; unmatched junction nucleotides: 6. The CDR3 length is 15 residues. CDR1 and CDR2 from the germline V gene are SGHTA and FQGNSA. CDR3 sequence reads: CASSLAAGGPWEQYF. For the CDR3, the DNA is TGTGCCAGCAGCTTAGCAGCGGGAGGGCCCTGGGAGCAGTACTTC.

The gene calls are TRBV29-1 and TRBJ2-1, with D perhaps matching TRBD2 (6 bases). The germline V and J ends were trimmed by 6 bases and 5 bases, with 17 bases remaining between them. Germline V lookup: CDR1 SQVTM, CDR2 ANQGSEA. There are 14 residues in the CDR3. The CDR3 DNA reads as TGCAGCGTCCCCCCCAAGGGAGGTCACAATGAGCAGTTCTTC. It specifies CSVPPKGGHNEQFF.

J is TRBJ2-2 and V is TRBV13, with 9 bases matching TRBD2. In germline, CDR1 is PRHDT, CDR2 FYEKMQ (reference sequence). CDR3 length equals 14 residues. V shed 8 bases, J shed 8 bases, and the junction held 9 bases outside the gene matches. The CDR3, as DNA: TGTGCCAGCGGGTATAGCGGGAGTACTGGGGAGCTGTTTTTT. Translation gives CASGYSGSTGELFF.

This clone was recorded only once. This chain connects TRBV16 to TRBJ1-1, with D perhaps matching TRBD1 (6 bases). The CDR3 is 15 amino acids. The germline gives CDR1 KGHSY, CDR2 FQNENV. Trimming stripped 0 bases from V and 4 bases from J, with 12 bases between. In DNA form, the CDR3 reads TGTGCCAGCAGCCAATCTTCTACAGGGACCACTGAAGCTTTCTTT. It specifies CASSQSSTGTTEAFF.

The V gene is TRBV6-2 or TRBV6-3, the J gene TRBJ2-7, with a possible D match to TRBD2 (5 bases). The CDR3 is 12 residues long. V was pared by 5 bases and J by 3 bases, with 8 bases between. Germline CDR1 is MNHEY and CDR2 is SVGEGT. CDR3 bases: TGTGCCAGCAGTGAGCGGTTCTACGAGCAGTACTTC. Encoded protein: CASSERFYEQYF.